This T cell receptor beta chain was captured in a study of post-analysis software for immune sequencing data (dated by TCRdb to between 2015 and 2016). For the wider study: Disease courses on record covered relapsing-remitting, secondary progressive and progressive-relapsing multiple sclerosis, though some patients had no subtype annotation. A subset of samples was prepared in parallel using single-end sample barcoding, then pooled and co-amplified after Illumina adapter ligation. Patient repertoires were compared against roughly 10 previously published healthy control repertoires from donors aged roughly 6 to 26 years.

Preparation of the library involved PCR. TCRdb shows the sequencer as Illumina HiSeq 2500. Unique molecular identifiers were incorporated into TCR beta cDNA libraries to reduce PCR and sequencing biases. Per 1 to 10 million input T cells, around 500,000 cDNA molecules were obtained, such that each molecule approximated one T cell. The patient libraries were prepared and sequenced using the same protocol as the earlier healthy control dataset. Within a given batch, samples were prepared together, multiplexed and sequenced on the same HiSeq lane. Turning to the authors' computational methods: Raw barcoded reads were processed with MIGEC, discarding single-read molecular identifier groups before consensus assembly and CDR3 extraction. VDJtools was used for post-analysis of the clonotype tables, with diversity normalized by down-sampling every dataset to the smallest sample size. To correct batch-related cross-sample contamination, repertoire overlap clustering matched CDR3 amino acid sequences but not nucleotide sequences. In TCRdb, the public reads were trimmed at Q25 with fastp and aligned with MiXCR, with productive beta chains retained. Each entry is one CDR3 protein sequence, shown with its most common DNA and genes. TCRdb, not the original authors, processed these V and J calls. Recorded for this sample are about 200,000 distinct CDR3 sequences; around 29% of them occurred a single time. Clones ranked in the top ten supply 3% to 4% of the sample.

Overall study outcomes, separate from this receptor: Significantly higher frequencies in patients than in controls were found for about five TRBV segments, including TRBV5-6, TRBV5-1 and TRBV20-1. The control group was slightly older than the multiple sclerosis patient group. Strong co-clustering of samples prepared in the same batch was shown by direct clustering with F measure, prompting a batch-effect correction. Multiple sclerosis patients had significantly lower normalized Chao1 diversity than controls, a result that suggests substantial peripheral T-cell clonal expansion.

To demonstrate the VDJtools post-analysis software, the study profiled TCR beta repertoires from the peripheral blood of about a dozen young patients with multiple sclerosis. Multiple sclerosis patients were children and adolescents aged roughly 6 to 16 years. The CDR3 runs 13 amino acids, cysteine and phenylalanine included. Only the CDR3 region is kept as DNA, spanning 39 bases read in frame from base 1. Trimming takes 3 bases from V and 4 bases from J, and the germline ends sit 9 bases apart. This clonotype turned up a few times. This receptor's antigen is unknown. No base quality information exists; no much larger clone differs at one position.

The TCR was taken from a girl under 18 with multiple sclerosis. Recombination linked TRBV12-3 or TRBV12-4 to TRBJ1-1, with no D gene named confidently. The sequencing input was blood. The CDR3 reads CASSFDEGTEAFF. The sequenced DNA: TGTGCCAGCAGTTTCGACGAGGGCACTGAAGCTTTCTTT.